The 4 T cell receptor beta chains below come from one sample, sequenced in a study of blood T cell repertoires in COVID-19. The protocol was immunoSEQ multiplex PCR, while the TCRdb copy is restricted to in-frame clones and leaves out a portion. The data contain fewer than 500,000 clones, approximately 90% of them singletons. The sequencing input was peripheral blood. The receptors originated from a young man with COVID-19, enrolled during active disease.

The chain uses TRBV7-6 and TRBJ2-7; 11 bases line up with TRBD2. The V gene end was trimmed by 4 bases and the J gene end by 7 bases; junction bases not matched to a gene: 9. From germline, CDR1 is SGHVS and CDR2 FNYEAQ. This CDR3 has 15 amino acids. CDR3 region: CASSSGLAGPPEQYF. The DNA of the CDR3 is TGTGCCAGCAGCTCCGGACTAGCGGGCCCCCCGGAGCAGTACTTC.

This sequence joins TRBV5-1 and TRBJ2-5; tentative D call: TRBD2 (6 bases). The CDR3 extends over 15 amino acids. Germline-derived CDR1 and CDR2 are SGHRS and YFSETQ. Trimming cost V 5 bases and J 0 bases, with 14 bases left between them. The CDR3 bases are TGCGCCAGCAGTCCCTGGGGGGACTACCAAGAGACCCAGTACTTC. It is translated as CASSPWGDYQETQYF.

In nucleotides, the CDR3 is TGTGCCAGCAGCTCCCAGGTATCCGAGCAGTACTTC. This sequence encodes CASSSQVSEQYF. The genes are TRBV7-9 and TRBJ2-7, with D uncertain. The CDR3 spans 12 residues. Trimming removed 4 bases at V and 6 bases at J, with 10 bases between. The germline gives CDR1 SEHNR, CDR2 FQNEAQ (reference sequence).

CDR3 nucleotides: TGTGCCAGCAGCTTGGACAGGATGAACACTGAAGCTTTCTTT. It encodes CASSLDRMNTEAFF. This chain joins TRBV5-4 and TRBJ1-1; D might be TRBD1 (5 bases). The CDR3 loop spans 14 amino acids. With 0 bases removed from V and 0 bases from J, the gap between germline ends came to 6 bases. Germline CDR1 is SGHNT and CDR2 is YYREEE (reference sequence). The whole variable domain, remainder taken from reference TRBV5-4 and TRBJ1-1, is ETGVTQSPTHLIKTRGQQVTLRCSSQSGHNTVSWYQQALGQGPQFIFQYYREEENGRGNFPPRFSGLQFPNYSSELNVNALELDDSALYLCASSLDRMNTEAFFGQGTRLTVV.